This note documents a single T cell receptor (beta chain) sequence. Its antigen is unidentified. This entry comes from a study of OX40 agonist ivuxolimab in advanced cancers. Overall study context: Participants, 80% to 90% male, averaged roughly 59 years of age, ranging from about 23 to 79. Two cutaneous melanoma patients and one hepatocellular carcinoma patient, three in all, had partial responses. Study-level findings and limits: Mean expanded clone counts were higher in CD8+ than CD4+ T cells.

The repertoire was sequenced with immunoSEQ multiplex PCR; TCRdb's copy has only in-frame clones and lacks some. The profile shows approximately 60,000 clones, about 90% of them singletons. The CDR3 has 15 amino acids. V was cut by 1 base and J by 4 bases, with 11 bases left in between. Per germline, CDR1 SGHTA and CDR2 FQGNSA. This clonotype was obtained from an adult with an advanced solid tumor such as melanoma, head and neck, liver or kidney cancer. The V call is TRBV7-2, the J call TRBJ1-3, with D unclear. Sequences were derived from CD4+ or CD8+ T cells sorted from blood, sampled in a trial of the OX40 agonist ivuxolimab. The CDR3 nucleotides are TGTGCCAGCAGCTTAGTACTCTCGGGCGGAAACACCATATATTTT. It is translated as CASSLVLSGGNTIYF.